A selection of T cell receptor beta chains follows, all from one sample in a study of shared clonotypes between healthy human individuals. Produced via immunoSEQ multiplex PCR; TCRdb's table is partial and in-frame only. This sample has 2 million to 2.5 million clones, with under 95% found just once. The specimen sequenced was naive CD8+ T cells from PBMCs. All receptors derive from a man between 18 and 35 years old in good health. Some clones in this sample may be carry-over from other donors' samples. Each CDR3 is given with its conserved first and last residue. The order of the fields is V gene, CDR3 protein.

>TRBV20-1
CSADRGTEAFF
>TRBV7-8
CASSSPTGELFF
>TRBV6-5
CASRAGVVGTEAFF
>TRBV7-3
CASSPTGPGNTIYF
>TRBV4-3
CASSQTPGQGFYEQYF
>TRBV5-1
CASSLAGSGLLPNEQYF
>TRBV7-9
CASLGQMEGTSGITGELFF
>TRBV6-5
CASRISLTGPAEAFF
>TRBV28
CASRGLLREYNEQFF
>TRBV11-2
CASLRRIGPGQKSYEQYF
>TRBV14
CASSPLSLPLLAGELFF